The 16 T cell receptor beta chains below were found in one sample sequenced in a study of blood T cell repertoires in COVID-19. Sequenced by immunoSEQ multiplex PCR; TCRdb stores in-frame clones only, minus some. This table holds nearly 250,000 clones, 90% found once. The sample was PBMCs or T cells enriched from blood (not recorded which). These TCRs come from a man aged 50-59 years who had been exposed to COVID-19.

This sequence joins TRBV30 and TRBJ1-4, with D possibly TRBD1 on 5 matching bases. The CDR3 runs 14 residues. Trimming stripped 3 bases from V and 3 bases from J, with 11 bases between. Germline CDR1 GTSNPN, CDR2 SVGIG (reference sequence). The CDR3 here is CAWSRDFPNEKLFF. The CDR3 region has the DNA TGTGCCTGGAGCAGGGATTTCCCTAATGAAAAACTGTTTTTT.

The chain has TRBV6-5 and TRBJ1-2; 7 bases map to TRBD1. Germline V gene data show CDR1 as MNHEY and CDR2 as SVGAGI. This CDR3 spans 15 amino acids. J was trimmed by 1 base and V by 6 bases; bases with no gene match: 8. The CDR3 reads CASRRSGQSNYGYTF. As DNA, the CDR3 is TGTGCCAGCAGGAGGTCGGGACAGAGTAACTATGGCTACACCTTC.

The chain carries TRBV30 and TRBJ1-5, with D maybe TRBD1 (6 bases). This CDR3 region has 13 residues. Trimming took off 2 bases at V and 6 bases at J, with 11 bases between the two ends. Germline V lookup: CDR1 GTSNPN, CDR2 SVGIG (reference sequence). CDR3 protein: CAWSNDRRQPQHF. For the CDR3, the DNA is TGTGCCTGGAGTAACGACAGGCGTCAGCCCCAGCATTTT.

The chain is built from TRBV5-1 and TRBJ2-4, with 8 bases aligning to TRBD1. The CDR3 covers 13 residues. Germline CDR1 and CDR2: SGHRS and YFSETQ. V trimming: 4 bases; J trimming: 6 bases; junction bases outside the gene matches: 3. The CDR3 DNA is TGCGCCAGCAGCACCGGACAGGGAAACATTCAGTACTTC. Translation: CASSTGQGNIQYF.

The chain uses TRBV5-1 and TRBJ2-3, with 9 bases aligning to TRBD2. The V gene's germline CDR1 is SGHRS and CDR2 YFSETQ. V shed 4 bases, J shed 1 base, and the junction held 4 bases outside the gene matches. CDR3 length: 15 amino acids. The CDR3 DNA is TGCGCCAGCAGCGGTGTAGCGGGGGGCACAGATACGCAGTATTTT. Protein: CASSGVAGGTDTQYF.

Note on this clone: One junction end does not reproduce the germline sequence, and a read error may be involved. The chain recombines TRBV7-7 with TRBJ2-3; TRBD2 matches at 7 bases. This CDR3 has 15 amino acids. Germline CDR1 SSHAT, CDR2 FNYEAQ (reference sequence). The CDR3 region has the DNA TGTGCTAGCAGTCGGGGCGGGAGTAGTTCAGATACGCAGTATTTT. This codes for CASSRGGSSSDTQYF.

Here the CDR3 DNA reads TGTGCCAGTATGGTAATGGGAGCTCCTGAGCAGTTCTTC. Its translation is CASMVMGAPEQFF. The chain links TRBV19 to TRBJ2-1, with D tentatively TRBD2 (5 bases). V was cut by 7 bases and J by 9 bases, with 16 bases left in between. Germline CDR1 LNHDA, CDR2 SQIVND (reference sequence). The CDR3 contains 13 residues.

The chain uses TRBV3-1 (or the pseudogene TRBV3-2) and TRBJ1-2, with D perhaps TRBD1 (5 bases). The CDR3 spans 14 residues. Trimming stripped 4 bases from V and 2 bases from J, with 11 bases between. Per germline, CDR1 LGHDT and CDR2 YNNKEL (reference sequence). CDR3: CASSRTTGNYGYTF. The CDR3 bases are TGTGCCAGCAGCCGGACTACAGGAAACTATGGCTACACCTTC.

This clone was found once. V gene TRBV6-2 or TRBV6-3 combines with J gene TRBJ1-1, with 7 bases lining up with TRBD1. Germline CDR1 reads MNHEY; CDR2 reads SVGEGT. CDR3 size: 16 residues. V lost 5 bases to trimming and J lost 2 bases; unmatched junction nucleotides: 11. The CDR3 DNA sequence: TGTGCCAGCAGTCAAGCCGGACAGGCCGTAAACACTGAAGCTTTCTTT. This gives the protein CASSQAGQAVNTEAFF.

The rearrangement uses TRBV2 and TRBJ1-6; possible D gene TRBD1, 6 bases. Between the trimmed V and J ends, which lost 6 bases and 5 bases, there was a span of 8 bases. Germline V CDR1 and CDR2: SNHLY, FYNNEI. The CDR3 extends over 13 amino acids. CDR3 sequence reads: CASRDSHNSPLHF. CDR3 DNA: TGTGCCAGCAGGGACAGTCATAATTCACCCCTCCACTTT.

The V call is TRBV5-1, the J call TRBJ2-4, with TRBD1 as a possible D gene (7 bases). Trimming removed 2 bases at V and 7 bases at J, with 13 bases between. Per the germline V gene, CDR1 is SGHRS and CDR2 is YFSETQ. This CDR3 is 14 amino acids long. CDR3 region: CASSLGQAGNIQYF. The CDR3 nucleotides are TGCGCCAGCAGCTTAGGACAGGCGGGGAACATTCAGTACTTC.

The chain employs TRBV5-1 and TRBJ1-1; D ambiguous. V gave up 4 bases and J gave up 3 bases, with 13 bases separating them. Germline CDR1 SGHRS, CDR2 YFSETQ. The CDR3 sequence is 14 residues long. CDR3 region: CASSRTPGDTEAFF. The CDR3 coding sequence is TGCGCCAGCAGCAGGACCCCCGGGGACACTGAAGCTTTCTTT.

The V gene is TRBV25-1, the J gene TRBJ1-1; the D gene is possibly TRBD1 (5 bases). Germline CDR1 reads MGHDK; CDR2 reads SYGVNS. V was pared by 4 bases and J by 6 bases, with 18 bases between. The CDR3 runs to 15 residues. The CDR3 loop is CASSAPAGGRPEAFF. DNA of the CDR3: TGTGCCAGCAGTGCCCCCGCGGGGGGACGGCCTGAAGCTTTCTTT.

The chain links TRBV19 to TRBJ1-5, with D maybe TRBD1 (6 bases). V lost 5 bases to trimming and J lost 1 base, with 12 bases between them. This CDR3 has 15 amino acids. Germline V lookup: CDR1 LNHDA, CDR2 SQIVND (reference sequence). CDR3 DNA sequence: TGTGCCAGTAGTTTCAGGGGATTCAGCAATCAGCCCCAGCATTTT. Amino acid sequence: CASSFRGFSNQPQHF. The complete variable domain, with remaining parts taken from reference TRBV19 and TRBJ1-5, reads DGGITQSPKYLFRKEGQNVTLSCEQNLNHDAMYWYRQDPGQGLRLIYYSQIVNDFQKGDIAEGYSVSREKKESFPLTVTSAQKNPTAFYLCASSFRGFSNQPQHFGDGTRLSIL.

The chain has TRBV30 and TRBJ1-6, with D perhaps matching TRBD1 (6 bases). The V and J ends lost 3 bases and 7 bases respectively, with 16 bases between them. The CDR3 runs to 15 residues. The germline V gene encodes CDR1 GTSNPN and CDR2 SVGIG (reference sequence). The CDR3 here is CAWREQGIRNSPLHF. In nucleotides, the CDR3 is TGTGCCTGGAGAGAACAGGGTATTAGGAATTCACCCCTCCACTTT.

The V gene is TRBV9, the J gene TRBJ2-2, with D tentatively TRBD1 (5 bases). Per germline, CDR1 SGDLS and CDR2 YYNGEE. The CDR3 length is 14 residues. V was cut by 1 base and J by 6 bases, with 10 bases left in between. CDR3 residues: CASSVQGNPGELFF. The CDR3 nucleotides read TGTGCCAGCAGCGTACAGGGTAATCCCGGGGAGCTGTTTTTT.